The 29 T cell receptor beta chains in this list originate from one sample, sequenced in a study of T cells in Graves' hyperthyroidism and ophthalmopathy. The investigators amplified TCR beta CDR3 regions from RNA transcripts. TCR CDR3 regions were first amplified by RT-PCR with HTBI primers. One entry per CDR3 protein, called by TCRdb with MiXCR from the multiplex PCR reads. Seen here are about 320,000 distinct CDR3 sequences, over 15% observed once, and the top ten hold 33%. Sequenced material: blood. The source of these receptors is a man under 40 with Graves' hyperthyroidism.

This clonotype was seen repeatedly, ten times or more. The V gene is TRBV20-1, the J gene TRBJ1-2; unclear D gene. Germline lookup yields CDR1 DFQATT and CDR2 SNEGSKA (reference sequence). The CDR3 spans 13 residues. V was shortened by 3 bases and J by 3 bases, with 11 bases between the two germline ends. CDR3 protein: CSASSRADYGYTF. For the CDR3, the DNA is TGCAGTGCTAGTAGTAGGGCAGACTATGGCTACACCTTC.

This clonotype was detected only a few times. This chain uses TRBV25-1 with TRBJ2-4; D perhaps matches TRBD2 (7 bases). Germline V lookup: CDR1 MGHDK, CDR2 SYGVNS. Trimming removed 2 bases at V and 2 bases at J, with 16 bases between. The CDR3 contains 17 residues. For the CDR3, the DNA is TGTGCCAGCAGTGAAACAGGGCTAGCGGTCACCAAAAACATTCAGTACTTC. Translation gives CASSETGLAVTKNIQYF.

This clonotype was found many times. V gene TRBV6-1 combines with J gene TRBJ2-5, with D unresolved. Trimming took 7 bases from V and 6 from J, leaving 15 bases between them. This CDR3 spans 13 amino acids. The V gene's germline CDR1 is MNHNS and CDR2 SASEGT. Written as DNA, the CDR3 is TGTGCCAGCAACAACGGTGAGGTACAGACCCAGTACTTC. It translates to CASNNGEVQTQYF.

The chain employs TRBV4-1 and TRBJ2-7; TRBD2 matches 13 bases. V lost 4 bases, J lost 3 bases, and 15 bases stayed unmatched. The CDR3 has 19 residues. In germline, CDR1 is MGHRA, CDR2 YSYEKL. CDR3 coding DNA: TGCGCCAGCAGCCGAAGGACTAGCGGGAGCGGGGGGAACAACTACGAGCAGTACTTC. Amino acids: CASSRRTSGSGGNNYEQYF.

The CDR3 DNA sequence: TGTGCCAGCAGTGTAGAGGGAGGGGGCACAGATACGCAGTATTTT. Translating it yields CASSVEGGGTDTQYF. V and J are TRBV6-4 and TRBJ2-3; the match to TRBD2 covers 7 bases. Trimming cost V 4 bases and J 1 base; bases outside gene matches: 5. This CDR3 is built from 15 residues. Germline V CDR1 and CDR2: MRHNA, SNTAGT.

This clonotype was seen repeatedly, ten times or more. This CDR3 is CASSLGLLGEQYF. CDR3 in DNA: TGTGCCAGCAGTTTAGGGTTACTAGGCGAGCAGTACTTC. The rearrangement joins TRBV27 to TRBJ2-7; D is perhaps TRBD2 (5 bases). CDR1 is MNHEY, CDR2 SMNVEV, per germline (reference sequence). The CDR3 is 13 residues long. V dropped 2 bases and J dropped 6 bases, with 11 bases sitting between them.

The chain joins TRBV20-1 to TRBJ1-2, with a tentative D call TRBD1 (5 bases). The CDR3 contains 13 residues. Germline V gene data show CDR1 as DFQATT and CDR2 as SNEGSKA (reference sequence). V dropped 4 bases and J dropped 5 bases, with 14 bases sitting between them. The CDR3 nucleotides are TGCAGTGCTACCGCGGGGGATAGTTATGGCTACACCTTC. This translates into CSATAGDSYGYTF.

Many counts were recorded for this clonotype. CDR3 region: CASSAGTGNTEAFF. The CDR3, as DNA: TGTGCCAGCAGCGCCGGGACAGGGAACACTGAAGCTTTCTTT. The chain couples TRBV27 to TRBJ1-1; 8 bases agree with TRBD1. The V segment lost 6 bases and the J segment 1 base; nucleotides outside the gene matches: 4. In germline, CDR1 is MNHEY, CDR2 SMNVEV (reference sequence). This CDR3 spans 14 amino acids.

This clonotype has just a few counts. The V and J genes are TRBV20-1 and TRBJ1-5; the D is unclear. V lost 1 base and J 1 base, leaving 5 bases between the germline ends. The CDR3 loop spans 13 amino acids. The germline CDR1 and CDR2 sequences are DFQATT and SNEGSKA (reference sequence). CDR3 coding DNA: TGCAGTGCTAGAGTCGCCAGCAATCAGCCCCAGCATTTT. Its protein product is CSARVASNQPQHF.

This clonotype showed up just a few times. The chain links TRBV10-2 to TRBJ1-1; D is unclear. CDR3 length: 14 residues. From germline, CDR1 is WSHSY and CDR2 SAAADI. Trimming cost V 8 bases and J 0 bases, with 13 bases left between them. This CDR3 reads CASGANALNTEAFF. CDR3 DNA sequence: TGCGCCAGCGGCGCCAATGCCTTGAACACTGAAGCTTTCTTT.

The chain has TRBV20-1 and TRBJ2-7; tentative D call: TRBD2 (6 bases). The germline V gene encodes CDR1 DFQATT and CDR2 SNEGSKA (reference sequence). CDR3 length equals 11 residues. CDR3 nucleotide sequence: TGCACCGCCTCTAGCGCCTACGAGCAGTACTTC. Translating gives CTASSAYEQYF.

This chain links TRBV7-9 with TRBJ1-4; D uncertain. Trimming stripped 3 bases from V and 10 bases from J, with 12 bases between. This CDR3 is 13 amino acids long. Germline CDR1 and CDR2: SEHNR and FQNEAQ (reference sequence). The CDR3 sequence is CASSLGEVAKLFF. CDR3 coding DNA: TGTGCCAGCAGCTTGGGCGAGGTAGCAAAACTGTTTTTT.

The sample holds a few counts of this clonotype. The chain has TRBV29-1 and TRBJ2-1, with D perhaps matching TRBD2 (6 bases). Trimming shortened V by 2 bases and J by 2 bases, and 10 bases separated the two germline ends. Germline V gives CDR1 SQVTM, CDR2 ANQGSEA. The CDR3 extends over 14 amino acids. Here the CDR3 DNA reads TGCAGCGTTGAACGGGAGCGGCCCTACAATGAGCAGTTCTTC. It encodes CSVERERPYNEQFF.

This clonotype was recorded at least ten times. J is TRBJ2-7 and V is TRBV4-1; tentative D call: TRBD1 (5 bases). Germline CDR1 is MGHRA and CDR2 is YSYEKL. The CDR3 spans 15 residues. Trimming took 4 bases from V and 0 from J, leaving 13 bases between them. The chain's CDR3 is CASSRTTTASYEQYF. CDR3 sequence (DNA): TGCGCCAGCAGCCGAACGACGACAGCCTCCTACGAGCAGTACTTC.

This clonotype was observed many times. The chain couples TRBV2 to TRBJ2-5; D is uncertain. Germline assignment: CDR1 SNHLY and CDR2 FYNNEI. This CDR3 comprises 14 residues. The ends were cut back, 7 bases at V and 8 bases at J, with 20 bases in the middle. The CDR3 here is CASMPSRLLDTQYF. The CDR3 DNA follows: TGTGCCAGCATGCCGAGCCGGCTTTTGGATACCCAGTACTTC.

Comments on this clonotype: Being one base from a much bigger clone, this may be a read error. The chain carries TRBV12-3 or TRBV12-4 and TRBJ2-1, with D unresolved. The CDR3 length is 15 residues. Deletions cut 3 bases from V and 10 bases from J, with 19 bases between. CDR3 nucleotides: TGTGCCAGCAGTTTTGGAATTGGGATTACCTACGAGCAGTTCTTC. Translating it yields CASSFGIGITYEQFF.

V usage is TRBV4-1 and J usage is TRBJ2-1; 12 bases are a match to TRBD2. The germline gives CDR1 MGHRA, CDR2 YSYEKL. The CDR3 loop spans 17 amino acids. V shed 5 bases, J shed 5 bases, and the junction held 10 bases outside the gene matches. The CDR3 bases are TGCGCCAGCAGCGTCCAGACTCTAGCGGGAGGGGACAATGAGCAGTTCTTC. As protein: CASSVQTLAGGDNEQFF.

There are many counts of this clonotype. This chain joins TRBV20-1 and TRBJ2-3; 8 bases map to TRBD1. This CDR3 has 14 amino acids. CDR1 and CDR2 (germline): DFQATT, SNEGSKA (reference sequence). V trimming: 6 bases; J trimming: 5 bases; junction bases outside the gene matches: 10. CDR3 in amino acids: CSATQGGGIDTQYF. The CDR3 region has the DNA TGCAGTGCAACACAGGGGGGAGGCATAGATACGCAGTATTTT.

The rearrangement joins TRBV27 to TRBJ1-2; TRBD1 aligns across 7 bases. Germline V lookup: CDR1 MNHEY, CDR2 SMNVEV (reference sequence). J was trimmed by 5 bases and V by 3 bases; bases with no gene match: 6. This CDR3 is 14 amino acids long. The CDR3 loop is CASSFDGRGYGYTF. The CDR3 coding sequence is TGTGCCAGCAGTTTCGACGGCAGGGGGTATGGCTACACCTTC.

At least ten counts were recorded for this clonotype. This chain uses TRBV5-8 with TRBJ2-3; D is tentatively TRBD1 or TRBD2 (5 bases each). V was pared by 4 bases and J by 0 bases, with 12 bases between. This CDR3 spans 15 amino acids. Germline CDR1 is SGHTS and CDR2 is YDEGEE. The CDR3 coding sequence is TGTGCCAGCAGCCCCGGGACGATCAGCACAGATACGCAGTATTTT. As protein: CASSPGTISTDTQYF.

This clonotype was seen many times. Here the CDR3 reads CAWSQASNQPQHF. CDR3 DNA: TGTGCCTGGAGCCAGGCAAGCAATCAGCCCCAGCATTTT. The chain carries TRBV30 and TRBJ1-5, with D unresolved. The V end was cut by 3 bases, the J end by 1 base, with 7 bases between. Per the germline V gene, CDR1 is GTSNPN and CDR2 is SVGIG (reference sequence). The CDR3 is 13 amino acids.

Remarks on this clonotype: A junction boundary mismatches the germline segment, possibly from a read error. CDR3: CASSVSASGNTGEPFF. As DNA, the CDR3 is TGTGCCAGCAGCGTAAGCGCTAGCGGCAACACCGGGGAGCCGTTTTTT. V is TRBV9 and J is TRBJ2-2; 7 nucleotides match TRBD2. The germline CDR1 and CDR2 sequences are SGDLS and YYNGEE. This CDR3 contains 16 residues. The full variable domain, its missing parts supplied by reference TRBV9 and TRBJ2-2, is DSGVTQTPKHLITATGQRVTLRCSPRSGDLSVYWYQQSLDQGLQFLIQYYNGEERAKGNILERFSAQQFPDLHSELNLSSLELGDSALYFCASSVSASGNTGEPFFGEGSRLTVL.

This clonotype occurred once. This rearrangement joins TRBV28 to TRBJ2-7; D gene uncertain. The CDR3 has 13 amino acids. Germline V gene lookup returns CDR1 MDHEN and CDR2 SYDVKM. With 7 bases removed from V and 0 bases from J, the gap between germline ends came to 10 bases. The CDR3 reads CASTLPSSYEQYF. CDR3 coding DNA: TGTGCCAGCACCCTGCCTTCCTCCTACGAGCAGTACTTC.

This chain connects TRBV11-2 to TRBJ2-1; possibly TRBD2 for D (5 bases). V gave up 5 bases and J gave up 5 bases, with 16 bases separating them. The CDR3 extends over 15 amino acids. Germline V gene sequence: CDR1 SGHAT, CDR2 FQNNGV. The CDR3 DNA follows: TGTGCCAGCAGCCCGAGGAGGACTGCGGACAATGAGCAGTTCTTC. Translation: CASSPRRTADNEQFF.

This clonotype appeared once. One end of the junction does not line up with germline, which may come from a read error. The chain recombines TRBV5-1 with TRBJ2-3; D is unclear. CDR3 length equals 14 residues. Germline values: CDR1 SGHRS, CDR2 YFSETQ. In DNA form, the CDR3 reads TGTGCCAGCAGCAGACCTACCGCTTCAGATTCGCAGTATTTT. It encodes CASSRPTASDSQYF.

This clonotype came up many times. This chain joins TRBV6-1 and TRBJ2-5; possibly TRBD1 for D (6 bases). Germline CDR1 reads MNHNS; CDR2 reads SASEGT. This CDR3 is built from 15 residues. V gave up 5 bases and J gave up 2 bases, with 15 bases separating them. The CDR3 protein is CASSYPARGQETQYF. CDR3 DNA sequence: TGTGCCAGCAGTTACCCCGCCAGGGGACAAGAGACCCAGTACTTC.

This clonotype was observed at least ten times. This sequence joins TRBV30 and TRBJ2-1; D might be TRBD2 (6 bases). The CDR3 runs to 13 residues. The V end lost 7 bases, the J end lost 4 bases, and 14 bases lay between the germline ends. Germline-derived CDR1 and CDR2 are GTSNPN and SVGIG (reference sequence). The CDR3 here is CASRDSIYNEQFF. The CDR3 nucleotides are TGTGCCTCAAGGGACTCTATATACAATGAGCAGTTCTTC.

This clonotype came up many times. The chain uses TRBV10-3 and TRBJ2-3; possibly TRBD2 for D (6 bases). The germline V gene encodes CDR1 ENHRY and CDR2 SYGVKD. Trimming took off 9 bases at V and 5 bases at J, with 21 bases between the two ends. The length of the CDR3 is 15 residues. In DNA, the CDR3 is TGTGCCATACAGACCCAGGGCGGGATGAGAGATACGCAGTATTTT. Encoded protein: CAIQTQGGMRDTQYF.

The DNA of the CDR3 is TGCAGTGCTACCTCGGGGGGGGCCGAGCAGTACTTC. Translation: CSATSGGAEQYF. V is TRBV20-1 and J is TRBJ2-7; 8 positions agree with TRBD2. Trimming took 4 bases from V and 6 from J; bases not matched to a gene: 5. The germline V gene has CDR1 DFQATT and CDR2 SNEGSKA (reference sequence). The length of the CDR3 is 12 residues.